This entry lists 4 T cell receptor beta chains sequenced from one sample in a study of siplizumab effects on memory and regulatory T cells. Some clones are missing from TCRdb's copy, which holds only in-frame ones; the method was immunoSEQ multiplex PCR. The table lists some 97,000 clones, roughly 94% of them singletons, with under 0.7% in the top ten. The specimen sequenced was Tregs sorted from blood. The receptors were gathered from a human donor in good health.

This chain uses TRBV11-2 with TRBJ1-2; D uncertain. Trimming removed 5 bases at V and 2 bases at J, with 6 bases between. In germline, CDR1 is SGHAT, CDR2 FQNNGV. The length of the CDR3 is 12 residues. The CDR3 loop is CASSPLNYGYTF. The CDR3 nucleotides read TGTGCCAGCAGCCCCTTAAACTATGGCTACACCTTC.

J is TRBJ2-3 and V is TRBV5-1, with D tentatively TRBD1 or TRBD2 (5 bases each). Trimming removed 2 bases from V and 6 bases from J, with 7 bases in between. The CDR3 covers 12 residues. Germline CDR1 reads SGHRS; CDR2 reads YFSETQ. The CDR3 spells CASSLGEDTQYF. CDR3 DNA sequence: TGCGCCAGCAGCTTAGGGGAGGATACGCAGTATTTT.

The chain combines TRBV5-1 with TRBJ2-2; no firm D call. The V gene lost 0 bases and the J gene lost 0 bases, with 6 bases spanning the gap. Per germline, CDR1 SGHRS and CDR2 YFSETQ. CDR3 size: 15 residues. CDR3 in DNA: TGCGCCAGCAGCTTGGTGGCGGCGAACACCGGGGAGCTGTTTTTT. This sequence encodes CASSLVAANTGELFF.

The chain recombines TRBV19 with TRBJ2-1; D possibly corresponds to TRBD2 (5 bases). V dropped 4 bases and J dropped 8 bases, with 12 bases sitting between them. CDR3 size: 13 residues. Germline CDR1 is LNHDA and CDR2 is SQIVND (reference sequence). The CDR3 coding sequence is TGTGCCAGTAGTACCCCACTAGGCCATGAGCAGTTCTTC. Translated, it gives CASSTPLGHEQFF.